This paragraph reports one T cell receptor (beta chain). The method was immunoSEQ multiplex PCR; TCRdb's version includes in-frame clones alone and lacks a portion of them. The sample lists under 200,000 clones, approximately 84% occurring once. This entry comes from a study of blood T cell repertoires in COVID-19. The TCR was taken from a middle-aged woman with acute COVID-19. The sample taken for sequencing was PBMCs or T cells enriched from blood (not recorded which).

CDR3 nucleotides: TGTGCCAGCAGAGCGTTGGGGACAGGGCTTTGGGATGAGCAGTTCTTC. Its protein product is CASRALGTGLWDEQFF. The rearrangement joins TRBV7-9 to TRBJ2-1, with 9 bases that match TRBD1. CDR3 length: 16 amino acids. CDR1 is SEHNR, CDR2 FQNEAQ, per germline (reference sequence). The V and J ends lost 6 bases and 8 bases, in that order; junction bases with no gene match: 14.